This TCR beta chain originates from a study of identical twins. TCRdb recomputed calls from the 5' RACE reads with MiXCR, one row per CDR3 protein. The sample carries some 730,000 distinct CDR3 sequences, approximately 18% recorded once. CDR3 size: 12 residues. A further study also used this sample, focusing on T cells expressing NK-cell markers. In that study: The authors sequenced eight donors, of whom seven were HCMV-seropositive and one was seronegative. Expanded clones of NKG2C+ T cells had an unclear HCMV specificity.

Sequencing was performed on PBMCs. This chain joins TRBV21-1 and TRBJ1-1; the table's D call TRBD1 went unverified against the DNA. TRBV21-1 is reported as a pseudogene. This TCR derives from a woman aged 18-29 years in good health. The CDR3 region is CARLGEGSEAFF. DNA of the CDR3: TGTGCCAGGTTAGGGGAAGGGTCTGAAGCTTTCTTT.